This T cell receptor beta chain was found in a study of CD8+ T cells in alopecia areata. Study-wide findings and caveats: Mice showed TCR sharing more clearly than patients did, possibly owing to HLA.

As concerns this clone: Its antigen is not known.

Trimming removed 3 bases at V and 0 bases at J, with 16 bases between. The CDR3 totals 17 residues. In germline, CDR1 is SGHAT, CDR2 FQNNGV. In each case, RNA was isolated and then reverse transcribed into cDNA as the sequencing template. The method was immunoSEQ multiplex PCR; TCRdb's version includes in-frame clones alone and lacks a portion of them. This table has 150,000 or so clones, about 90% appearing once. Here the sequenced sample was CD8+ T cells sorted from blood, taken at week 0. V gene TRBV11-2 combines with J gene TRBJ2-3; D may be TRBD1 (6 bases). The clonotype was recovered from a human donor with alopecia areata. CDR3 protein: CASSFWTGTPSTDTQYF. CDR3 DNA sequence: TGTGCCAGCAGCTTCTGGACCGGGACACCTAGCACAGATACGCAGTATTTT.